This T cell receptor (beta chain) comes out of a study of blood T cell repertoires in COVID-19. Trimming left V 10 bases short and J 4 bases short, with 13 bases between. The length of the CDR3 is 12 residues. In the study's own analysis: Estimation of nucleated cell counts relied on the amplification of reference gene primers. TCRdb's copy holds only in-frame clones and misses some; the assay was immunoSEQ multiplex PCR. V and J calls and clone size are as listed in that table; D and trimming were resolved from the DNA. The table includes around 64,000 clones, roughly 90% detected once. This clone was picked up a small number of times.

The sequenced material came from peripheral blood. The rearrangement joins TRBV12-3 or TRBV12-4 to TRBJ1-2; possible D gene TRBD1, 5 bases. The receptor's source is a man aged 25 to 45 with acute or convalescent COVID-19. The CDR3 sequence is CANWGYGYGYTF. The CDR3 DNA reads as TGTGCCAACTGGGGCTACGGCTATGGCTACACCTTC.